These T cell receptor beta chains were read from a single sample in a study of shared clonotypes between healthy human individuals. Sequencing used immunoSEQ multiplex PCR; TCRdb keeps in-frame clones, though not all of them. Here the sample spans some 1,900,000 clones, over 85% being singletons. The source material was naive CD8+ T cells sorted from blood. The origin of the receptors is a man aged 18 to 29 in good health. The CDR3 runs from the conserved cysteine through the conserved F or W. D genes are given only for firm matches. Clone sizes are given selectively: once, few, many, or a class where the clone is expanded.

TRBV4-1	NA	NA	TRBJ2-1	TGCGCCAGCAGCCAAGATCCGGGGGACTCCTACAATGAGCAGTTCTTC	CASSQDPGDSYNEQFF
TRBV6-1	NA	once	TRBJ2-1	TGTGCCAGCAGTGAACCGCCGGGAGAGCAGTTCTTC	CASSEPPGEQFF
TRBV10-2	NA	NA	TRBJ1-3	TGCGCCAGCAGTGAGGGGATAGGAGTTTCCTCTGGAAACACCATATATTTT	CASSEGIGVSSGNTIYF
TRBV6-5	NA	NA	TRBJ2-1	TGTGCCAGCAGTTACGGTAATGAGCAGTTCTTC	CASSYGNEQFF
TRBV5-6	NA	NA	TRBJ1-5	TGTGCCAGCAGCTTGGGCGGGGAAAAAGAGCCCCAGCATTTT	CASSLGGEKEPQHF
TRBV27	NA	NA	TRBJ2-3	TGTGCCAGCAGTTTAGGGGCGGGCGGAGGGACAGATACGCAGTATTTT	CASSLGAGGGTDTQYF
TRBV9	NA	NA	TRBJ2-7	TGTGCCAGCAGCGTAGAAGGGACTTCCTACGAGCAGTACTTC	CASSVEGTSYEQYF
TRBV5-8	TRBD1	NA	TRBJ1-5	TGTGCCAGCAGCTTGCGGACAGGGGGCTCTTTATCGGGTCAGCCCCAGCATTTT	CASSLRTGGSLSGQPQHF
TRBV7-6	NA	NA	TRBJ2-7	TGTGCCAGCAGCTTAGGTGCAGGGGTAATCTACGAGCAGTACTTC	CASSLGAGVIYEQYF
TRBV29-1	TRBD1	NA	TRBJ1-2	TGCAGCGCTCCAAGGACAGGCGGATATGGCTACACCTTC	CSAPRTGGYGYTF
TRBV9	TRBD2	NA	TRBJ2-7	TGTGCCAGCAGCCCGGGGGGGTACGAGCAGTACTTC	CASSPGGYEQYF
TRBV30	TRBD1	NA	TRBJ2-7	TGTGCCTGGAATCCGGGACAGGGGAGCTACGAGCAGTACTTC	CAWNPGQGSYEQYF
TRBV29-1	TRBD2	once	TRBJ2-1	TGCAGCGTTGATGGACTAGCGGATTCCTACAATGAGCAGTTCTTC	CSVDGLADSYNEQFF
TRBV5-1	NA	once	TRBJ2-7	TGCGCCAGCAGCTTGGTAGGCAGCTACTACGAGCAGTACTTC	CASSLVGSYYEQYF
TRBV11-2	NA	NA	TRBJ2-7	TGTGCCAGCAGCTTAGCCTATCCGCAGGCAGCCTCCTACGAGCAGTACTTC	CASSLAYPQAASYEQYF
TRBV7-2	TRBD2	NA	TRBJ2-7	TGTGCCAGCAGCTCTAGGGATAGCGGGAGGGGGGTATACGAGCAGTACTTC	CASSSRDSGRGVYEQYF
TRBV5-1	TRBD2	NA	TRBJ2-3	TGCGCCAGCAGCTTGGGACTAGCGCTAGGAACAGATACGCAGTATTTT	CASSLGLALGTDTQYF
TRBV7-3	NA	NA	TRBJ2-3	TGTGCCAGCAGTTCGGGGGCAGATACGCAGTATTTT	CASSSGADTQYF
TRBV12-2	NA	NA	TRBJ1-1	TGTGCAAGTCGCTGGGGGGACAGGGGTTGCGTGAGGACTGAAGCTTTCTTT	CASRWGDRGCVRTEAFF
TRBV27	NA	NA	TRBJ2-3	TGTGCCAGCAGTTTGTCTCACCCGGGGGATACGCAGTATTTT	CASSLSHPGDTQYF
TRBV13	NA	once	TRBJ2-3	TGTGCCAGCAGGCTAGGAACTTCGTGGGATACGCAGTATTTT	CASRLGTSWDTQYF
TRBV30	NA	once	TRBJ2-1	TGTGCCTGGAGTCCCCTGTCCGATGAGCAGTTCTTC	CAWSPLSDEQFF
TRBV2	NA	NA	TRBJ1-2	TGTGCCAGCAGTGAAGGGACGGGGGGGATCTATGGCTACACCTTC	CASSEGTGGIYGYTF
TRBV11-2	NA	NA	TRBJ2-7	TGTGCCAGCAGCTTAGTAGGGGGTGTATCCTACGAGCAGTACTTC	CASSLVGGVSYEQYF
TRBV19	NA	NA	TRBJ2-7	TGTGCCAGTAGTCCTGGACCCGGGGGATACTACGAGCAGTACTTC	CASSPGPGGYYEQYF
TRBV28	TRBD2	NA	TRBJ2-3	TGTGCCAGCAGTTTCCTTACCAGCGGGGGCACAGATACGCAGTATTTT	CASSFLTSGGTDTQYF
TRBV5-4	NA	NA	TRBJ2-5	TGTGCCAGCAGCTTGGCGATAGGGGAGACCCAGTACTTC	CASSLAIGETQYF